The present T cell receptor beta chain was sequenced within a study of T cell changes during pregnancy in multiple sclerosis. Libraries were prepared by immunoSEQ multiplex PCR; TCRdb keeps only in-frame clonotypes and omits some of them. The sample holds roughly 50,000 clones, around 92% seen once. Germline CDR1 reads SEHNR; CDR2 reads FQNEAQ (reference sequence). This CDR3 is 12 amino acids long. V was clipped by 4 bases and J by 16 bases; unmatched bases: 7. The sample was CD4+ T cells from peripheral blood mononuclear cells, taken in the third trimester of pregnancy. The TCR comes from a female donor with multiple sclerosis, enrolled in a pregnancy study. The rearrangement links TRBV7-9 to TRBJ1-6, with TRBD1 matching 7 bases. CDR3 amino acids: CASSSGTARLHF. CDR3 in DNA: TGTGCCAGCAGCTCAGGGACAGCGAGGCTCCACTTT.